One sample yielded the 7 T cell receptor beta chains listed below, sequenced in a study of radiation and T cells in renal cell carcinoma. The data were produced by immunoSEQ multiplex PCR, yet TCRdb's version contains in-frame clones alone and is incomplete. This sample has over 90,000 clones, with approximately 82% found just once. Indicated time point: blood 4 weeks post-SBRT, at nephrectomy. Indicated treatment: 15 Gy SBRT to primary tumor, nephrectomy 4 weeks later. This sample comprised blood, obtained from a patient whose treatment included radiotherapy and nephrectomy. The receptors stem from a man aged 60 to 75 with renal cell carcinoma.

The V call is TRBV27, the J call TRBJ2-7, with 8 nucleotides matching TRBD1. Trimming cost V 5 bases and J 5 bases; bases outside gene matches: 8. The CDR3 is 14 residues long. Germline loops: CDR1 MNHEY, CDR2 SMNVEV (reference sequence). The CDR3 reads CASSRTQGADEQYF. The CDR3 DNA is TGTGCCAGCAGTCGGACTCAGGGGGCCGACGAGCAGTACTTC.

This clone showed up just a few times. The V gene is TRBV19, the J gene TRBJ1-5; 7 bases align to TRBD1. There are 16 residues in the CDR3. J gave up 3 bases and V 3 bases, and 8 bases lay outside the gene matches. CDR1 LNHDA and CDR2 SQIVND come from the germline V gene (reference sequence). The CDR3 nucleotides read TGTGCCAGTAGTATGGTGGAGGGGGCCTCCAATCAGCCCCAGCATTTT. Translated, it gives CASSMVEGASNQPQHF.

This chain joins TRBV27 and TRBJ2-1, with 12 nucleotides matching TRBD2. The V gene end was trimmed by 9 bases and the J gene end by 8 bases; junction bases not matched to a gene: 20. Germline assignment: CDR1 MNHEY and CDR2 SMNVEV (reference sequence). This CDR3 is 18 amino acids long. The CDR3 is CASFPQGLAGHQGHEQFF. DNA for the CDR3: TGTGCCAGTTTCCCCCAAGGACTAGCGGGACACCAGGGCCATGAGCAGTTCTTC.

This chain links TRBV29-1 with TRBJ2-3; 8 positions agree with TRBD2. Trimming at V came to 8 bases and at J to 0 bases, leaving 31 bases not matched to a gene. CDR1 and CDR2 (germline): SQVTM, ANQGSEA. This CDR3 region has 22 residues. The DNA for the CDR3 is TGCAGCTCCCGCGGGGCTAAGAACGAAGCGGGAGAGACATGGAGAAGCACAGATACGCAGTATTTT. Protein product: CSSRGAKNEAGETWRSTDTQYF.

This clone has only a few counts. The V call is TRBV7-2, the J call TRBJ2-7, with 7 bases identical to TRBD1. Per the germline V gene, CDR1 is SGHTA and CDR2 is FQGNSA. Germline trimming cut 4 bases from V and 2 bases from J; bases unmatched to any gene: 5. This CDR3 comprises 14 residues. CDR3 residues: CASSSRQGTYEQYF. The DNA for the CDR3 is TGTGCCAGCAGCTCCAGACAGGGTACCTACGAGCAGTACTTC.

CDR3 protein: CSAVRQVEQFF. As DNA, the CDR3 is TGCAGTGCTGTACGGCAGGTGGAGCAGTTCTTC. This chain links TRBV20-1 with TRBJ2-1; the D is unclear. This CDR3 is built from 11 residues. Trimming pared 5 bases from V and 10 bases from J, leaving 12 bases between. Germline V gene lookup returns CDR1 DFQATT and CDR2 SNEGSKA (reference sequence).

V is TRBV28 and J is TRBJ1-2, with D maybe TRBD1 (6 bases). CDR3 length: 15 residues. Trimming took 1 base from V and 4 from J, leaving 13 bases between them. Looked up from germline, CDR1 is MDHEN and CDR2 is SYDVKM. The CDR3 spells CASSLSYDRFYGYTF. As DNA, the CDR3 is TGTGCCAGCAGTTTATCCTACGACAGGTTCTATGGCTACACCTTC.